Shown below are 19 T cell receptor beta chains from a single sample sequenced in a study of T-cell reconstitution after alpha-beta-depleted transplantation in children. Unique molecular identifiers were incorporated into the prepared TCRbeta library. TCRdb reprocessed the PCR reads via MiXCR and lists one record per CDR3 protein. The data show hundreds of thousands of distinct CDR3 sequences, around 14% seen once. The sample in question was PBMCs, obtained before TCRalphabeta/CD19-depleted stem cell transplant. These receptors were collected from a girl aged 2 to 9 with congenital amegakaryocytic thrombocytopenia, due to receive a stem cell transplant.

A few counts support this clonotype. The chain carries TRBV5-1 and TRBJ2-2, with TRBD2 matching over 8 bases. CDR1 is SGHRS and CDR2 is YFSETQ in the germline V gene. V was pared by 4 bases and J by 6 bases, with 14 bases of the junction left unmatched. This CDR3 is built from 17 residues. CDR3 DNA sequence: TGCGCCAGCAGCCAAAGACTAGCCGGAGCGGGGGCCGGGGAGCTGTTTTTT. The encoded protein is CASSQRLAGAGAGELFF.

There are many counts of this clonotype. The rearrangement joins TRBV20-1 to TRBJ2-3; D gene unclear. Deletions cut 3 bases from V and 1 base from J, with 11 bases between. Germline V gene data show CDR1 as DFQATT and CDR2 as SNEGSKA (reference sequence). The CDR3 is 14 amino acids. As DNA, the CDR3 is TGCAGTGCTAGGTCAACAGTTGGCACAGATACGCAGTATTTT. It specifies CSARSTVGTDTQYF.

Many counts were recorded for this clonotype. The chain combines TRBV7-3 with TRBJ2-7, with D possibly matching TRBD1 (6 bases). Germline-derived CDR1 and CDR2 are SGHTA and FQGTGA. The CDR3 consists of 14 residues. V was trimmed by 2 bases and J by 7 bases, leaving 15 bases between them. The CDR3, as DNA: TGTGCCAGCAGCTTATATGGGGGCAACTATGAGCAGTACTTC. Amino acid sequence: CASSLYGGNYEQYF.

A single count supports this clonotype. The chain has TRBV14 and TRBJ1-2; 10 bases map to TRBD1. J gave up 4 bases and V 0 bases, and 5 bases lay outside the gene matches. Germline CDR1 SGHDN, CDR2 FVKESK. The CDR3 covers 16 residues. The CDR3 DNA reads as TGTGCCAGCAGCCAAGATTTCGGACAGGGGGTCTATGGCTACACCTTC. It encodes CASSQDFGQGVYGYTF.

This clonotype occurred many times. The CDR3 sequence is CAISESLAGRTDTQYF. The CDR3 bases are TGTGCCATCAGTGAGTCATTAGCGGGCCGGACCGATACGCAGTATTTT. The rearrangement joins TRBV10-3 to TRBJ2-3; 7 bases are a match to TRBD2. CDR1 is ENHRY, CDR2 SYGVKD, per germline. With 0 bases clipped from V and 6 bases from J, the junction kept 9 bases outside the gene matches. CDR3 length: 16 residues.

V gene TRBV20-1 combines with J gene TRBJ2-5; 8 bases match TRBD1. V shed 6 bases and J 3 bases; nucleotides not matched to a gene: 0. The CDR3 covers 11 residues. The V gene's germline CDR1 is DFQATT and CDR2 SNEGSKA (reference sequence). The CDR3 loop is CSAQGEETQYF. The CDR3 region has the DNA TGCAGTGCACAGGGGGAAGAGACCCAGTACTTC.

This clonotype came up many times. V and J are TRBV7-9 and TRBJ2-7, with D tentatively TRBD2 (5 bases). The CDR3 extends over 13 amino acids. Trimming left V 1 base short and J 7 bases short, with 11 bases between. Germline CDR1 and CDR2: SEHNR and FQNEAQ (reference sequence). The CDR3 sequence is CASSLDQRGEQYF. The CDR3 DNA sequence: TGTGCCAGCAGCTTAGACCAGCGAGGGGAGCAGTACTTC.

This clonotype has just a few counts. The chain combines TRBV7-9 with TRBJ1-6; D is ambiguous. The CDR3 runs to 14 residues. Germline V gene data show CDR1 as SEHNR and CDR2 as FQNEAQ (reference sequence). Trimming stripped 5 bases from V and 7 bases from J, with 12 bases between. DNA for the CDR3: TGTGCCAGCAGCCCCGGACTGAACAATTCACCCCTCCACTTT. It specifies CASSPGLNNSPLHF.

This clonotype was counted ten times or more. The chain couples TRBV28 to TRBJ1-3, with D perhaps TRBD1 (5 bases). The CDR3 contains 18 residues. Germline V gene data show CDR1 as MDHEN and CDR2 as SYDVKM. The V gene lost 6 bases and the J gene lost 0 bases, with 21 bases spanning the gap. The CDR3 sequence is CASSLIIRTGTSGNTIYF. For the CDR3, the DNA is TGTGCCAGCAGCCTAATAATCCGAACAGGCACCTCTGGAAACACCATATATTTT. Full variable domain (missing parts from reference TRBV28 and TRBJ1-3): DVKVTQSSRYLVKRTGEKVFLECVQDMDHENMFWYRQDPGLGLRLIYFSYDVKMKEKGDIPEGYSVSREKKERFSLILESASTNQTSMYLCASSLIIRTGTSGNTIYFGEGSWLTVV.

The J gene is TRBJ2-3, the V gene TRBV12-3 or TRBV12-4; D uncertain. V was trimmed by 4 bases and J by 8 bases, leaving 7 bases between them. The CDR3 length is 11 residues. CDR3 in DNA: TGTGCCAGCAGTTCATCCTTTACGCAGTATTTT. This translates into CASSSSFTQYF.

The chain has TRBV28 and TRBJ2-3; D may be TRBD2 (6 bases). This CDR3 region has 12 residues. Trimming stripped 5 bases from V and 10 bases from J, with 13 bases between. The germline CDR1 and CDR2 sequences are MDHEN and SYDVKM. CDR3 region: CASSPLSGAQYF. CDR3 DNA: TGTGCCAGCAGTCCTCTGTCGGGAGCGCAGTATTTT.

Ten or more counts support this clonotype. V usage is TRBV20-1 and J usage is TRBJ2-1, with 9 nucleotides matching TRBD2. The germline V gene encodes CDR1 DFQATT and CDR2 SNEGSKA (reference sequence). The CDR3 contains 21 residues. V dropped 0 bases and J dropped 6; count of bases not matched to a gene: 24. CDR3 sequence reads: CSARDRGGGQREDLFTNEQFF. The CDR3 coding sequence is TGCAGTGCTAGAGACCGGGGGGGAGGTCAGCGGGAGGACCTATTCACCAATGAGCAGTTCTTC.

This clonotype was counted between two and nine times. The chain recombines TRBV3-1 with TRBJ2-7; TRBD2 agrees at 11 bases. The germline V gene encodes CDR1 LGHDT and CDR2 YNNKEL (reference sequence). V gave up 11 bases and J gave up 7 bases; unmatched junction bases: 28. The CDR3 is made up of 19 amino acids. CDR3 nucleotide sequence: TGTGCCTGCTCCCAAGGGATCTCCGGGACTAGCGGTTTGATATGGGAGCAGTACTTC. This codes for CACSQGISGTSGLIWEQYF.

This clonotype appeared many times. This chain uses TRBV12-3 or TRBV12-4 with TRBJ2-1, with TRBD2 as a possible D gene (6 bases). The V end lost 5 bases, the J end lost 0 bases, and 11 bases lay between the germline ends. This CDR3 has 15 residues. The CDR3 sequence: CASSRGRGSYNEQFF. The DNA for the CDR3 is TGTGCCAGCAGTCGGGGGAGAGGCTCCTACAATGAGCAGTTCTTC.

The rearrangement joins TRBV24-1 to TRBJ2-2; the D gene is possibly TRBD1 (6 bases). The CDR3 totals 13 residues. The germline gives CDR1 KGHDR, CDR2 SFDVKD. Trimming took 3 bases from V and 10 from J, leaving 11 bases between them. The CDR3 sequence: CATSDEQGKELFF. The DNA for the CDR3 is TGTGCCACCAGTGATGAACAGGGAAAGGAGCTGTTTTTT.

The J gene is TRBJ2-5, the V gene TRBV29-1, with D possibly TRBD2 on 6 matching bases. Germline V gene lookup returns CDR1 SQVTM and CDR2 ANQGSEA. V was clipped by 3 bases and J by 1 base, with 15 bases between them. This CDR3 spans 15 amino acids. The CDR3 DNA follows: TGCAGCGTTGAGAAAGCGGGTCTCGGCCAAGAGACCCAGTACTTC. This gives the protein CSVEKAGLGQETQYF. Using reference TRBV29-1 and TRBJ2-5 for the parts outside the CDR3, the full variable domain is SAVISQKPSRDICQRGTSLTIQCQVDSQVTMMFWYRQQPGQSLTLIATANQGSEATYESGFVIDKFPISRPNLTFSTLTVSNMSPEDSSIYLCSVEKAGLGQETQYFGPGTRLLVL.

This clonotype was found many times. The chain has TRBV20-1 and TRBJ2-1; D may correspond to TRBD1 or TRBD2 (6 bases each). The CDR3 extends over 13 amino acids. Looked up from germline, CDR1 is DFQATT and CDR2 is SNEGSKA (reference sequence). With 3 bases removed from V and 8 bases from J, the gap between germline ends came to 14 bases. The CDR3 coding sequence is TGCAGTGCTAGGGGGGGCGTGGGGGATGAGCAGTTCTTC. Its translation: CSARGGVGDEQFF.

The chain carries TRBV28 and TRBJ1-4; 8 bases fit TRBD1. This CDR3 spans 14 amino acids. Germline V lookup: CDR1 MDHEN, CDR2 SYDVKM. J gave up 5 bases and V 6 bases, and 5 bases lay outside the gene matches. The CDR3 region has the DNA TGTGCCAGCAGCTGGGACAGGTTAAATGAAAAACTGTTTTTT. Protein sequence: CASSWDRLNEKLFF.

This chain links TRBV3-1 with TRBJ2-5; TRBD2 might be the D (5 bases). The CDR3 sequence is 14 residues long. V was cut by 0 bases and J by 4 bases, with 9 bases left in between. The germline V gene encodes CDR1 LGHDT and CDR2 YNNKEL (reference sequence). The CDR3 loop reads CASSQDARGETQYF. The CDR3 region has the DNA TGTGCCAGCAGCCAAGATGCCCGGGGAGAGACCCAGTACTTC.